The 8 T cell receptor beta chains given below trace back to one sample, sequenced in a study of T cell repertoires in aging, cancer and after chemotherapy. Rearranged V-D-J TRB sequences were amplified with a mixed TRB-A/B primer pool. TCRdb fed the multiplex PCR reads into MiXCR, producing one record per CDR3 protein. The sample shows over 10,000 distinct CDR3 sequences, around 20% of them seen only once. Peripheral blood genomic DNA, not sorted cells or RNA, was the template. Specimen: blood. These receptor sequences come from a human donor in good health.

The J gene is TRBJ1-5, the V gene TRBV6-1; weak D call: TRBD1 (6 bases). The V and J ends lost 6 bases and 5 bases respectively, with 20 bases between them. Germline lookup yields CDR1 MNHNS and CDR2 SASEGT. CDR3 size: 16 residues. This CDR3 reads CASRLGGRGSDQPQHF. CDR3 DNA: TGTGCCAGCAGATTAGGGGGGAGGGGGTCGGATCAGCCCCAGCATTTT.

Concerning this clonotype: A read error is possible here, since a much larger clone lies one base away. The chain joins TRBV30 to TRBJ1-6, with D tentatively TRBD1 (6 bases). Germline V lookup: CDR1 GTSNPN, CDR2 SVGIG (reference sequence). The CDR3 totals 19 residues. CDR3 nucleotides: TGTGTCTGGAGCGGACTGAAGGTAGGGGGGAAAAGCTATAATTCACCCCTCCACTTT. Amino acids: CVWSGLKVGGKSYNSPLHF.

J is TRBJ2-2 and V is TRBV11-2, with TRBD1 identical over 9 bases. With 3 bases clipped from V and 4 bases from J, the junction kept 9 bases outside the gene matches. This CDR3 contains 17 residues. Looked up from germline, CDR1 is SGHAT and CDR2 is FQNNGV. The CDR3: CASSFPRDRVATGELFF. CDR3 nucleotide sequence: TGTGCCAGCAGCTTTCCCCGGGACAGGGTAGCCACCGGGGAGCTGTTTTTT.

Judged by abundance, this clonotype is medium-sized. The chain is built from TRBV6-5 and TRBJ1-6; 8 nucleotides align to TRBD1. V was pared by 0 bases and J by 9 bases, with 7 bases of the junction left unmatched. The CDR3 length is 16 residues. The germline V gene has CDR1 MNHEY and CDR2 SVGAGI. CDR3 DNA: TGTGCCAGCAGTTACTCTCTGGGGACAGGTGGTTCACCCCTCCACTTT. Residues: CASSYSLGTGGSPLHF.

The chain links TRBV9 to TRBJ1-2; 8 bases match TRBD1. J gave up 4 bases and V 4 bases, and 9 bases lay outside the gene matches. CDR3 length equals 15 residues. CDR1 SGDLS and CDR2 YYNGEE come from the germline V gene. CDR3 sequence reads: CASSIQDRVAYGYTF. The CDR3 DNA sequence: TGTGCCAGCAGCATCCAGGACAGGGTGGCCTATGGCTACACCTTC.

A remark on this clonotype: A read error may explain this, as a much larger clone is one base away. The genes are TRBV20-1 and TRBJ1-1; weak D call: TRBD1 (6 bases). The V gene's germline CDR1 is DFQATT and CDR2 SNEGSKA (reference sequence). This CDR3 contains 12 residues. The chain's CDR3 is CSAGGRNSEAFF. The CDR3 region has the DNA TGCAGTGCAGGGGGGAGGAACTCTGAAGCTTTCTTT.

This clonotype has only a few counts. V is TRBV10-3 and J is TRBJ1-5, with unresolved D. Between the trimmed V and J ends, which lost 10 bases and 2 bases, there was a span of 9 bases. The CDR3 has 12 amino acids. Looked up from germline, CDR1 is ENHRY and CDR2 is SYGVKD. This CDR3 reads CATNPGNQPQHF. For the CDR3, the DNA is TGTGCCACCAACCCTGGCAATCAGCCCCAGCATTTT.

The rearrangement links TRBV7-3 to TRBJ1-1; D gene unclear. The CDR3 runs 13 residues. Trimming left V 5 bases short and J 0 bases short, with 7 bases between. Germline V gene lookup returns CDR1 SGHTA and CDR2 FQGTGA. CDR3 region: CASSPTVNTEAFF. The CDR3 DNA reads TGTGCCAGCAGCCCTACCGTGAACACTGAAGCTTTCTTT. Full variable domain (outside the CDR3, taken from reference TRBV7-3 and TRBJ1-1): GAGVSQTPSNKVTEKGKYVELRCDPISGHTALYWYRQSLGQGPEFLIYFQGTGAADDSGLPNDRFFAVRPEGSVSTLKIQRTERGDSAVYLCASSPTVNTEAFFGQGTRLTVV.